Listed below are T cell receptor beta chains from one sample, sequenced in a study of identical twins. TCRdb ran MiXCR on the 5' RACE reads and lists one entry per CDR3 protein. This table has 250,000 to 350,000 distinct CDR3 sequences, just under 9.5% appearing once. In addition, the sample was reused for a study of yellow fever vaccine responses in identical twins.

The sequencing input was CD8+ T cells sorted from blood. These receptors came from a young woman in good health. Each CDR3 is given with its conserved first and last residue. A D gene is named only where the DNA matches it firmly. Rows give clone size only sometimes, using once, few, many, or a class for an expanded clone.

16	few	.	TRBV12-3/TRBV12-4	TRBJ2-2	TGTGCCAGCAGTTCCCCGGTGGCCTGGAACACCGGGGAGCTGTTTTTT	CASSSPVAWNTGELFF
14	.	TRBD1	TRBV12-3/TRBV12-4	TRBJ2-7	TGTGCCAGCAGTTTATGGACAGGGTACTACGAGCAGTACTTC	CASSLWTGYYEQYF
14	few	.	TRBV27	TRBJ2-7	TGTGCCAGCAGTCCGGTAGGGGGAACTTACGAGCAGTACTTC	CASSPVGGTYEQYF
11	many	.	TRBV12-3/TRBV12-4	TRBJ2-7	TGTGCCAGCAGTTATAGTGGCGAGCAGTACTTC	CASSYSGEQYF
14	few	TRBD1	TRBV27	TRBJ1-5	TGTGCCAGCAGTTTATCGGGACAGTTTCAGCCCCAGCATTTT	CASSLSGQFQPQHF
14	many	.	TRBV29-1	TRBJ2-7	TGCAGCGTCCAGGATCCTCGGACGGGTTACGAGCAGTACTTC	CSVQDPRTGYEQYF
15	many	TRBD1	TRBV7-9	TRBJ2-7	TGTGCCAGCAGCCCCAAGGACAGGGTCCCCTACGAGCAGTACTTC	CASSPKDRVPYEQYF
11	many	.	TRBV20-1	TRBJ2-1	TGCAGTGCTCAAAGATCGCGTGAGCAGTTCTTC	CSAQRSREQFF
16	few	.	TRBV3-1	TRBJ2-2	TGTGCCAGCAGCCAAGAATTCCGGGGACCCACCGGGGAGCTGTTTTTT	CASSQEFRGPTGELFF
14	few	.	TRBV9	TRBJ2-2	TGTGCCAGCACCGATTGGGTTAACACCGGGGAGCTGTTTTTT	CASTDWVNTGELFF
14	many	.	TRBV12-3/TRBV12-4	TRBJ2-7	TGTGCCAGCAGTTCCGGACAAAGCTCCTACGAGCAGTACTTC	CASSSGQSSYEQYF
17	.	TRBD2	TRBV10-1	TRBJ2-7	TGCGCCAGCAGTGAGTCGTTAGCGGGAGGCTCCCCCTACGAGCAGTACTTC	CASSESLAGGSPYEQYF
13	many	.	TRBV12-3/TRBV12-4	TRBJ2-5	TGTGCCAGCAGGCCCGGGGCCCAAGAGACCCAGTACTTC	CASRPGAQETQYF
15	many	TRBD2	TRBV7-9	TRBJ2-5	TGTGCCAGCAGCCACCCGGGACTATGGGAAGAGACCCAGTACTTC	CASSHPGLWEETQYF
19	many	.	TRBV12-5	TRBJ2-3	TGTGCTAGTGGTAATCCAGGGTCCTCACCTAGAAGAGTCACAGATACGCAGTATTTT	CASGNPGSSPRRVTDTQYF
13	many	TRBD2	TRBV29-1	TRBJ2-1	TGCAGCGTTGAGGGGGGGGACTACAATGAGCAGTTCTTC	CSVEGGDYNEQFF
16	few	TRBD1	TRBV19	TRBJ1-1	TGTGCCAGTAGTATAGACCCAGGGGGACAGAACACTGAAGCTTTCTTT	CASSIDPGGQNTEAFF
16	many	.	TRBV2	TRBJ2-4	TGTGCCAGCAGTGATACCCGGGACATTTCTGGGAACATTCAGTACTTC	CASSDTRDISGNIQYF
14	many	TRBD2	TRBV12-3/TRBV12-4	TRBJ2-3	TGTGCCAGCAGTTTTACTAGCGGCTCAGATACGCAGTATTTT	CASSFTSGSDTQYF
13	many	.	TRBV27	TRBJ2-7	TGTGCCAGCAGCTTAGCAGGAACCTACGAGCAGTACTTC	CASSLAGTYEQYF
13	.	.	TRBV29-1	TRBJ2-2	TGCAGCTCCTCAGACGCGAACACCGGGGAGCTGTTTTTT	CSSSDANTGELFF
15	few	.	TRBV7-9	TRBJ2-1	TGTGCCAGCAGCTTAGCCCTAGGTTCCTACAATGAGCAGTTCTTC	CASSLALGSYNEQFF